A single sample is the source of the 21 T cell receptor beta chains below, sequenced in a study of OX40 agonist ivuxolimab in advanced cancers. Assay used: immunoSEQ multiplex PCR; TCRdb lists only in-frame clones, some missing. The table has some 74,000 clones, more than 75% seen once. The sequencing here drew on CD4+ or CD8+ T cells sorted from blood, taken in a trial of the OX40 agonist ivuxolimab. The receptors stem from an adult with an advanced solid tumor such as melanoma, head and neck, liver or kidney cancer.

The CDR3 DNA reads as TGCGCCAGCAGCCAAGACTGGGGAGGAACTAATGAAAAACTGTTTTTT. Its translation is CASSQDWGGTNEKLFF. The rearrangement links TRBV4-1 to TRBJ1-4; D unclear. CDR1 is MGHRA and CDR2 is YSYEKL in the germline V gene. The CDR3 is 16 amino acids. Trimming took off 0 bases at V and 1 base at J, with 9 bases between the two ends.

This rearrangement joins TRBV7-2 to TRBJ1-1; D is undetermined. Germline loops: CDR1 SGHTA, CDR2 FQGNSA. V was cut by 7 bases and J by 3 bases, with 21 bases left in between. The CDR3 consists of 16 residues. CDR3 bases: TGTGCCAGCACCATTCCGGGTTTGGGGTGGGACACTGAAGCTTTCTTT. Translated: CASTIPGLGWDTEAFF.

A few counts support this clone. This rearrangement joins TRBV5-1 to TRBJ2-3, with 10 bases fitting TRBD1. This CDR3 is 17 amino acids long. J was trimmed by 0 bases and V by 5 bases; bases with no gene match: 9. Germline V gene data show CDR1 as SGHRS and CDR2 as YFSETQ. CDR3 sequence: CASSRTGTGESTDTQYF. The DNA for the CDR3 is TGCGCCAGCAGTCGTACCGGGACAGGGGAAAGCACAGATACGCAGTATTTT.

The genes are TRBV10-3 and TRBJ1-2; 8 nucleotides align to TRBD1. The CDR3 totals 14 residues. The germline V gene encodes CDR1 ENHRY and CDR2 SYGVKD. With 2 bases clipped from V and 8 bases from J, the junction kept 7 bases outside the gene matches. The CDR3 reads CAISERTGLEGYTF. The CDR3 nucleotides are TGTGCCATCAGTGAGCGGACAGGGTTAGAAGGCTACACCTTC.

V and J are TRBV6-1 and TRBJ2-4, with D possibly TRBD2 on 5 matching bases. Trimming removed 4 bases at V and 5 bases at J, with 15 bases between. Germline V gives CDR1 MNHNS, CDR2 SASEGT. The CDR3 runs to 15 residues. DNA of the CDR3: TGTGCCAGCAGTGGAATAGGGAGATTGGAAAACATTCAGTACTTC. This gives the protein CASSGIGRLENIQYF.

This clone was seen a single time. The chain couples TRBV19 to TRBJ2-7; the D gene is possibly TRBD1 (5 bases). V was clipped by 6 bases and J by 5 bases, with 17 bases between them. Looked up from germline, CDR1 is LNHDA and CDR2 is SQIVND (reference sequence). This CDR3 is built from 14 residues. The CDR3 is CASSRQTGPHEQYF. CDR3 sequence (DNA): TGTGCCAGTAGCCGACAGACCGGACCCCACGAGCAGTACTTC.

The rearrangement joins TRBV11-2 to TRBJ2-3; TRBD1 or TRBD2 may be the D gene (5 bases each). Germline lookup yields CDR1 SGHAT and CDR2 FQNNGV. V gave up 5 bases and J gave up 5 bases, with 11 bases separating them. This CDR3 is 13 amino acids long. The CDR3 sequence is CASSPGTLDTQYF. CDR3 DNA sequence: TGTGCCAGCAGCCCCGGGACCCTAGATACGCAGTATTTT. Full variable domain (remainder filled in from reference TRBV11-2 and TRBJ2-3): EAGVAQSPRYKIIEKRQSVAFWCNPISGHATLYWYQQILGQGPKLLIQFQNNGVVDDSQLPKDRFSAERLKGVDSTLKIQPAKLEDSAVYLCASSPGTLDTQYFGPGTRLTVL.

In this sample, this clone turned up a few times. This chain uses TRBV5-1 with TRBJ1-1, with D uncertain. The V end lost 4 bases, the J end lost 0 bases, and 13 bases lay between the germline ends. Germline V gene sequence: CDR1 SGHRS, CDR2 YFSETQ. The CDR3 runs to 15 residues. The CDR3 coding sequence is TGCGCCAGCAGCCTACGACCGAACTTGAACACTGAAGCTTTCTTT. This gives the protein CASSLRPNLNTEAFF.

The chain couples TRBV11-2 to TRBJ1-3; D not resolved. Trimming pared 8 bases from V and 0 bases from J, leaving 17 bases between. CDR1 and CDR2 from the germline V gene are SGHAT and FQNNGV. The CDR3 loop spans 16 amino acids. The chain's CDR3 is CASGTKWGSSGNTIYF. CDR3 bases: TGTGCCAGCGGCACGAAATGGGGATCCTCTGGAAACACCATATATTTT.

The rearrangement links TRBV5-6 to TRBJ1-6, with a possible D match to TRBD1 (5 bases). The V gene lost 3 bases and the J gene lost 7 bases, with 14 bases spanning the gap. This CDR3 has 15 amino acids. Per the germline V gene, CDR1 is SGHDT and CDR2 is YYEEEE. The CDR3 DNA reads TGTGCCAGCAGCTGGAGGAAAGGGGCCAATTCACCCCTCCACTTT. Its translation is CASSWRKGANSPLHF.

The chain joins TRBV6-6 to TRBJ1-1; D is perhaps TRBD1 (6 bases). V was trimmed by 5 bases and J by 1 base, leaving 11 bases between them. The CDR3 is made up of 14 amino acids. Looked up from germline, CDR1 is MNHNY and CDR2 is SVGAGI (reference sequence). The CDR3 DNA is TGTGCCAGCAGTCAGGGGCAAAGGAACACTGAAGCTTTCTTT. This translates into CASSQGQRNTEAFF.

The chain couples TRBV19 to TRBJ2-1; D is uncertain. CDR1 and CDR2 (germline): LNHDA, SQIVND (reference sequence). V shed 3 bases and J shed 4 bases, with 13 bases lying between them. The CDR3 loop spans 15 amino acids. This CDR3 reads CASSMVPGWYNEQFF. DNA of the CDR3: TGTGCCAGTAGTATGGTACCTGGATGGTACAATGAGCAGTTCTTC.

The rearrangement uses TRBV27 and TRBJ2-7; D is unresolved. The germline V gene has CDR1 MNHEY and CDR2 SMNVEV (reference sequence). Trimming stripped 3 bases from V and 3 bases from J, with 12 bases between. The CDR3 covers 14 residues. CDR3 region: CASSFGFTNYEQYF. DNA for the CDR3: TGTGCCAGCAGTTTTGGTTTTACCAACTACGAGCAGTACTTC.

The chain is built from TRBV4-3 and TRBJ2-3; maybe TRBD1 (5 bases). Germline loops: CDR1 LGHNA, CDR2 YSLEER. V lost 0 bases, J lost 1 base, and 23 bases lay in between. This CDR3 spans 20 amino acids. Written as DNA, the CDR3 is TGCGCCAGCAGCCAAGATCCTTGGGGCAGGGATGCTTTTCGCACAGATACGCAGTATTTT. Its protein is CASSQDPWGRDAFRTDTQYF.

V is TRBV5-6 and J is TRBJ1-2, with TRBD1 as a possible D gene (6 bases). The V gene lost 4 bases and the J gene lost 5 bases, with 15 bases spanning the gap. This CDR3 contains 14 residues. Germline assignment: CDR1 SGHDT and CDR2 YYEEEE. The CDR3 loop reads CASSTTGWFYGYTF. Here the CDR3 DNA reads TGTGCCAGCAGCACCACAGGGTGGTTTTATGGCTACACCTTC.

This chain uses TRBV19 with TRBJ1-5, with D possibly TRBD1 on 6 matching bases. Germline loops: CDR1 LNHDA, CDR2 SQIVND (reference sequence). The V end was cut by 5 bases, the J end by 6 bases, with 17 bases between. CDR3 size: 15 residues. The CDR3 DNA reads TGTGCCAGTAGTGGGGGGGCCACGCGGGGTCAGCCCCAGCATTTT. Its translation is CASSGGATRGQPQHF.

This chain uses TRBV7-6 with TRBJ2-3; 9 bases are shared with TRBD2. In germline, CDR1 is SGHVS, CDR2 FNYEAQ. CDR3 length: 15 residues. With V trimmed by 1 base and J by 11 bases, 10 bases remained unmatched. CDR3 DNA sequence: TGTGCCAGCAGCTTAGATTCAATAGCGGGGGTTGTGCAGTATTTT. This sequence encodes CASSLDSIAGVVQYF.

V gene TRBV6-5 combines with J gene TRBJ2-1; TRBD2 matches at 8 bases. Trimming removed 4 bases from V and 7 bases from J; junction bases left unmatched: 12. The CDR3 runs to 16 residues. Germline values: CDR1 MNHEY, CDR2 SVGAGI. The CDR3, as DNA: TGTGCCAGCAGTTCCCGTCGGGAGGGAGTTCGGAATGAGCAGTTCTTC. This translates into CASSSRREGVRNEQFF.

V gene TRBV2 combines with J gene TRBJ1-4, with D perhaps TRBD1 (6 bases). The CDR3 sequence is 12 residues long. V lost 6 bases and J lost 13, with 15 bases in between. Germline CDR1 SNHLY, CDR2 FYNNEI. The DNA of the CDR3 is TGTGCCAGCAGGGAAACAGGGCTTAGACTGTTTTTT. It translates to CASRETGLRLFF.

CDR3 sequence: CASSELPGQTTAFF. CDR3 DNA sequence: TGTGCCAGCAGTGAACTTCCGGGCCAGACCACAGCTTTCTTT. The chain carries TRBV6-4 and TRBJ1-1; the D is unclear. Trimming cost V 3 bases and J 10 bases, with 18 bases left between them. CDR1 is MRHNA and CDR2 is SNTAGT in the germline V gene. The CDR3 runs to 14 residues.

V is TRBV5-4 and J is TRBJ1-2; TRBD1 agrees at 10 bases. This CDR3 comprises 15 residues. Germline V lookup: CDR1 SGHNT, CDR2 YYREEE (reference sequence). V lost 4 bases and J lost 4; bases outside the gene matches: 7. The CDR3, as DNA: TGTGCCAGCAGCAAAGGACAGGGGGTTTTCTATGGCTACACCTTC. Protein sequence: CASSKGQGVFYGYTF. Supplemented by reference TRBV5-4 and TRBJ1-2, the full variable domain reads ETGVTQSPTHLIKTRGQQVTLRCSSQSGHNTVSWYQQALGQGPQFIFQYYREEENGRGNFPPRFSGLQFPNYSSELNVNALELDDSALYLCASSKGQGVFYGYTFGSGTRLTVV.